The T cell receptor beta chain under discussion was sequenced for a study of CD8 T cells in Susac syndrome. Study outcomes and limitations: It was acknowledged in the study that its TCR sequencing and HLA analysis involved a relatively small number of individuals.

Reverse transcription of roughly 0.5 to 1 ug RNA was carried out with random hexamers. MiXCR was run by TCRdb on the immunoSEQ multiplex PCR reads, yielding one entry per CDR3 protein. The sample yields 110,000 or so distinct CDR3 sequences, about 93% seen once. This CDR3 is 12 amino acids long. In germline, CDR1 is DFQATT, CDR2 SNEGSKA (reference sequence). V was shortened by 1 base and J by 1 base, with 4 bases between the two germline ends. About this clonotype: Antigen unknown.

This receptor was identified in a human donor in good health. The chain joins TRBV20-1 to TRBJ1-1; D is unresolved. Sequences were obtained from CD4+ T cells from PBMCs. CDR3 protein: CSARGGNTEAFF. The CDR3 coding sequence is TGCAGTGCTAGAGGCGGGAACACTGAAGCTTTCTTT.